These 16 T cell receptor beta chains came from one sample sequenced in a study of Ad26.COV2.S vaccination and SARS-CoV-2 variants. Treatment denoted: around 19 received Ad26.COV2.S at low or high dose, single or two shots; 5 received placebo; per-sample allocation not given. On day 63 after the first injection, vaccine and placebo recipients gave samples. Using immunoSEQ multiplex PCR, the repertoire was profiled, and TCRdb retains in-frame clones only, with some absent. The table lists approximately 350,000 clones, around 90% of them singletons. This sample comprised peripheral blood, obtained in a trial of Ad26.COV2.S vaccine versus placebo. The source of these receptors is a person aged 18 to 59 who received the Ad26.COV2.S COVID-19 vaccine or a placebo.

V usage is TRBV6-4 and J usage is TRBJ1-2; 10 bases fit TRBD1. V shed 6 bases, J shed 8 bases, and the junction held 9 bases outside the gene matches. The CDR3 totals 14 residues. From germline, CDR1 is MRHNA and CDR2 SNTAGT. DNA for the CDR3: TGTGCCAGCAGCCTCGGACAGGGGGTAGGGGGCTACACCTTC. This gives the protein CASSLGQGVGGYTF.

The V and J genes are TRBV7-6 and TRBJ2-5; 8 bases are a match to TRBD2. CDR1 and CDR2 (germline): SGHVS, FNYEAQ. The length of the CDR3 is 18 residues. V dropped 2 bases and J dropped 3; count of bases not matched to a gene: 14. CDR3 protein: CASSLSPVETSGEETQYF. CDR3 sequence (DNA): TGTGCCAGCAGCTTAAGTCCGGTGGAAACTAGCGGTGAAGAGACCCAGTACTTC.

This clone occurred once. The gene calls are TRBV4-1 and TRBJ2-7; D gene ambiguous. V gave up 4 bases and J gave up 7 bases, with 23 bases separating them. Germline assignment: CDR1 MGHRA and CDR2 YSYEKL. The CDR3 extends over 16 amino acids. The CDR3 is CASSLQTRTPWEEQYF. The CDR3 DNA reads TGCGCCAGCAGCCTCCAAACGAGAACACCGTGGGAAGAGCAGTACTTC.

V gene TRBV18 combines with J gene TRBJ1-2; D ambiguous. V was pared by 3 bases and J by 0 bases, with 8 bases between. Germline V gene data show CDR1 as KGHSH and CDR2 as LQKENI. CDR3 length: 14 residues. The CDR3 loop reads CASSPSEANYGYTF. DNA for the CDR3: TGTGCCAGCTCACCGTCGGAAGCTAACTATGGCTACACCTTC.

The V gene is TRBV14, the J gene TRBJ1-1; no firm D call. This CDR3 is 13 amino acids long. Germline assignment: CDR1 SGHDN and CDR2 FVKESK. The ends were cut back, 0 bases at V and 10 bases at J, with 12 bases in the middle. CDR3 protein: CASSQDLRTSAFF. As DNA, the CDR3 is TGTGCCAGCAGCCAAGATCTTAGGACGTCAGCTTTCTTT.

The J gene is TRBJ1-3, the V gene TRBV6-6; 9 bases match TRBD1. Germline V gives CDR1 MNHNY, CDR2 SVGAGI (reference sequence). The length of the CDR3 is 17 residues. Losses at the gene ends were 5 bases for V and 4 bases for J; bases not matched to a gene: 12. DNA for the CDR3: TGTGCCAGCAGTCCCGGGACAGGGCTGGGGATCGGAAACACCATATATTTT. Residues: CASSPGTGLGIGNTIYF.

CDR3 DNA sequence: TGTGCCAGCAGCAAAGAGGGACAGGGGTCGGGTAACACCATATATTTT. Translation gives CASSKEGQGSGNTIYF. The rearrangement links TRBV21-1 to TRBJ1-3; the table's D call, TRBD1, was not checked against the DNA. TRBV21-1 is tagged as a pseudogene. The CDR3 has 16 residues.

The chain couples TRBV6-6 to TRBJ2-5; D is perhaps TRBD2 (6 bases). The CDR3 has 11 residues. Trimming pared 8 bases from V and 5 bases from J, leaving 9 bases between. Germline lookup yields CDR1 MNHNY and CDR2 SVGAGI (reference sequence). The CDR3 loop reads CASFSGETQYF. The DNA of the CDR3 is TGTGCCAGCTTCAGCGGGGAGACCCAGTACTTC.

The genes are TRBV5-1 and TRBJ1-1, with unresolved D. CDR1 is SGHRS and CDR2 is YFSETQ in the germline V gene. V was cut by 2 bases and J by 6 bases, with 17 bases left in between. The CDR3 contains 15 residues. This chain's CDR3 is CASSLKLGEVAEAFF. The DNA of the CDR3 is TGCGCCAGCAGCTTAAAGCTTGGGGAGGTGGCTGAAGCTTTCTTT. The full variable domain, its missing parts supplied by reference TRBV5-1 and TRBJ1-1, is KAGVTQTPRYLIKTRGQQVTLSCSPISGHRSVSWYQQTPGQGLQFLFEYFSETQRNKGNFPGRFSGRQFSNSRSEMNVSTLELGDSALYLCASSLKLGEVAEAFFGQGTRLTVV.

This chain joins TRBV6-5 and TRBJ2-3; D possibly uses TRBD1 or TRBD2 (6 bases each). V was cut by 4 bases and J by 1 base, with 12 bases left in between. From germline, CDR1 is MNHEY and CDR2 SVGAGI. This CDR3 contains 15 residues. CDR3 in amino acids: CASSSRGVRTDTQYF. CDR3 nucleotides: TGTGCCAGCAGTTCGAGGGGGGTTCGCACAGATACGCAGTATTTT.

This chain uses TRBV6-2 or TRBV6-3 with TRBJ2-2; D not certain. Germline V gene lookup returns CDR1 MNHEY and CDR2 SVGEGT. The V gene lost 2 bases and the J gene lost 0 bases, with 4 bases spanning the gap. The CDR3 is made up of 14 amino acids. CDR3 nucleotide sequence: TGTGCCAGCAGTTACGGCCCGAACACCGGGGAGCTGTTTTTT. This sequence encodes CASSYGPNTGELFF.

The chain employs TRBV15 and TRBJ2-3; D perhaps matches TRBD2 (6 bases). The ends were cut back, 1 base at V and 4 bases at J, with 9 bases in the middle. The germline V gene has CDR1 LNHNV and CDR2 YYDKDF (reference sequence). The CDR3 totals 14 residues. The CDR3: CATSRGGDADTQYF. DNA for the CDR3: TGTGCCACCAGCAGAGGGGGGGATGCAGATACGCAGTATTTT.

The CDR3 bases are TGCGCCAGCAGCTTGGCTGGGAGCTCCTATAATTCACCCCTCCACTTT. It is translated as CASSLAGSSYNSPLHF. The chain recombines TRBV5-1 with TRBJ1-6; no clear D. The V gene lost 0 bases and the J gene lost 0 bases, with 7 bases spanning the gap. This CDR3 is built from 16 residues. Germline V CDR1 and CDR2: SGHRS, YFSETQ.

CDR3 nucleotide sequence: TGCAGCGTTGTGGAGACTGGAAACACCATATATTTT. This encodes CSVVETGNTIYF. The V gene is TRBV29-1, the J gene TRBJ1-3; D unclear. Deletions cut 4 bases from V and 2 bases from J, with 6 bases between. Per germline, CDR1 SQVTM and CDR2 ANQGSEA. The CDR3 extends over 12 amino acids.

This chain joins TRBV19 and TRBJ1-4, with no clear D. CDR3 length: 12 residues. Trimming removed 5 bases from V and 4 bases from J, with 5 bases in between. CDR1 and CDR2 from the germline V gene are LNHDA and SQIVND (reference sequence). The CDR3 loop is CASSPGNEKLFF. As DNA, the CDR3 is TGTGCCAGTAGTCCGGGTAATGAAAAACTGTTTTTT.

The rearrangement links TRBV6-5 to TRBJ1-2, with D perhaps matching TRBD1 (6 bases). Trimming removed 2 bases at V and 6 bases at J, with 13 bases between. This CDR3 has 14 residues. Germline lookup yields CDR1 MNHEY and CDR2 SVGAGI. The CDR3 spells CASSYTRTADGYTF. The CDR3 nucleotides read TGTGCCAGCAGTTACACTCGGACAGCAGATGGCTACACCTTC.